This entry features one TCR beta chain sequence. This entry comes from a study of blood T cells in healthy people across ages. At the level of the study: For every two T cells, template switching captured about one barcoded beta molecule.

Individuals who donated were healthy Caucasians from Russia aged 6 to 90. It was with a sample-barcoded 5' primer and a J-beta primer mix that a second PCR of about 6 to 12 cycles was run. Each cDNA molecule, via a template-switch adaptor with 12 random nucleotides, was tagged. Every sample produced at least 2.5 million CDR3-containing paired-end reads. TCRdb analysed the 5' RACE reads with MiXCR anew, one entry per CDR3 protein. The data show roughly 500,000 distinct CDR3 sequences, approximately 30% seen once. Trimming stripped 4 bases from V and 4 bases from J, with 14 bases between. CDR1 and CDR2 from the germline V gene are SQVTM and ANQGSEA. The CDR3 runs to 14 residues.

The chain joins TRBV29-1 to TRBJ2-1; D is undetermined. This receptor was taken from a woman aged 70 to 79 in good health. Sequenced input: blood. The CDR3 DNA sequence: TGCAGCGTTGCCCCCGACCCGAATTACAATGAGCAGTTCTTC. This encodes CSVAPDPNYNEQFF.